The 21 T cell receptor beta chains listed next were all sequenced from one sample in a study of T-cell memory formation after mild COVID-19. TCRdb analysed the 5' RACE reads with MiXCR anew, one entry per CDR3 protein. The sample includes about 390,000 distinct CDR3 sequences, roughly 21% of them seen just once. Sequenced: PBMCs or a T cell subset sorted from them (not recorded which). These TCRs come from an adult woman who had mild COVID-19 (a few samples of this study predate the infection). Cell type and time point are not known.

V gene TRBV27 combines with J gene TRBJ2-7; 8 nucleotides line up with TRBD2. Trimming cost V 5 bases and J 2 bases; bases outside gene matches: 5. The V gene's germline CDR1 is MNHEY and CDR2 SMNVEV (reference sequence). The CDR3 length is 14 residues. CDR3 residues: CASSPGGVTYEQYF. CDR3 nucleotides: TGTGCCAGCAGTCCCGGGGGGGTCACCTACGAGCAGTACTTC.

To note about this clonotype: The junction does not match germline at one end; this may be a read error. The rearrangement uses TRBV29-1 and TRBJ1-1, with a weak D call TRBD1 (6 bases). This CDR3 spans 12 amino acids. The V gene's germline CDR1 is SQVTM and CDR2 ANQGSEA. In nucleotides, the CDR3 is TGCAGCGTTGATCAGGGGAACGCTGAAGCTTTCTTT. Translating it yields CSVDQGNAEAFF.

The J gene is TRBJ2-1, the V gene TRBV12-3 or TRBV12-4; D may be TRBD1 (5 bases). V dropped 6 bases and J dropped 6 bases, with 18 bases sitting between them. The CDR3 runs to 15 residues. CDR3 sequence: CASSFSPPQGNEQFF. The CDR3 bases are TGTGCCAGCAGCTTTTCCCCGCCGCAGGGCAATGAGCAGTTCTTC.

J is TRBJ2-7 and V is TRBV2; TRBD1 might be the D (6 bases). This CDR3 spans 13 amino acids. CDR1 is SNHLY, CDR2 FYNNEI, per germline. Trimming removed 5 bases at V and 6 bases at J, with 14 bases between. The CDR3 region has the DNA TGTGCCAGCAGTCTTGTTATCAGGGGCGAGCAGTACTTC. Its protein is CASSLVIRGEQYF. Full variable domain (outside the CDR3, taken from reference TRBV2 and TRBJ2-7): EPEVTQTPSHQVTQMGQEVILRCVPISNHLYFYWYRQILGQKVEFLVSFYNNEISEKSEIFDDQFSVERPDGSNFTLKIRSTKLEDSAMYFCASSLVIRGEQYFGPGTRLTVT.

The V and J genes are TRBV3-1 and TRBJ2-5; D call uncertain. Germline values: CDR1 LGHDT, CDR2 YNNKEL (reference sequence). This CDR3 comprises 15 residues. Trimming left V 4 bases short and J 3 bases short, with 15 bases between. The CDR3 nucleotides read TGTGCCAGCAGCCCTCAACGGACGGGTAAAGAGACCCAGTACTTC. Protein sequence: CASSPQRTGKETQYF.

J is TRBJ2-5 and V is TRBV20-1, with 11 bases that match TRBD2. Germline V gene lookup returns CDR1 DFQATT and CDR2 SNEGSKA (reference sequence). The CDR3 has 15 residues. Germline trimming cut 2 bases from V and 2 bases from J; bases unmatched to any gene: 4. CDR3 in amino acids: CSARPTSGKQETQYF. The CDR3 DNA reads TGCAGTGCTAGACCGACTAGCGGGAAGCAAGAGACCCAGTACTTC.

This clonotype was counted only a few times. V usage is TRBV24-1 and J usage is TRBJ2-1, with 7 bases identical to TRBD2. This CDR3 is 15 amino acids long. CDR1 KGHDR and CDR2 SFDVKD come from the germline V gene. The V and J ends lost 4 bases and 4 bases, in that order; junction bases with no gene match: 6. The CDR3 coding sequence is TGTGCCACCAGTGAAACTAGCGCAACGTACAATGAGCAGTTCTTC. Its translation: CATSETSATYNEQFF.

This clonotype has more than one count but fewer than ten. The chain carries TRBV5-6 and TRBJ2-3, with D hard to call. Trimming removed 4 bases at V and 7 bases at J, with 19 bases between. Germline V CDR1 and CDR2: SGHDT, YYEEEE. The CDR3 length is 15 residues. The CDR3 here is CASSTRGGLRYTQYF. CDR3 sequence (DNA): TGTGCCAGCAGCACTCGCGGTGGCCTCCGGTATACGCAGTATTTT.

Concerning this clonotype itself: One junction end disagrees with the germline gene, perhaps due to a read error. The J gene is TRBJ2-3, the V gene TRBV11-2, with TRBD1 identical over 9 bases. The length of the CDR3 is 15 residues. Per germline, CDR1 SGHAT and CDR2 FQNNGV. For the CDR3, the DNA is TGTGCCAGCAGCTTAGAAGGGACAGGGAGAGATATGCAGTATTTT. It is translated as CASSLEGTGRDMQYF.

This clonotype has ten or more counts. The V call is TRBV5-5, the J call TRBJ2-1, with D perhaps matching TRBD1 or TRBD2 (5 bases each). The V end was cut by 3 bases, the J end by 2 bases, with 15 bases between. CDR3 length: 16 residues. From germline, CDR1 is SGHKS and CDR2 YYEKEE (reference sequence). The CDR3 is CASSWQVRGPYNEQFF. CDR3 in DNA: TGTGCCAGCAGCTGGCAGGTCCGGGGCCCCTACAATGAGCAGTTCTTC.

This clonotype was counted between two and nine times. The chain has TRBV7-3 and TRBJ1-2; D might be TRBD1 (5 bases). The V end was cut by 3 bases, the J end by 4 bases, with 9 bases between. Germline V gene sequence: CDR1 SGHTA, CDR2 FQGTGA. The CDR3 runs to 13 residues. Here the CDR3 DNA reads TGTGCCAGCAGCTTGGGACCGAGCTATGGCTACACCTTC. This sequence encodes CASSLGPSYGYTF.

J is TRBJ2-3 and V is TRBV7-6; the match to TRBD2 covers 13 bases. The CDR3 consists of 17 residues. CDR1 SGHVS and CDR2 FNYEAQ come from the germline V gene. Trimming took 4 bases from V and 2 from J; bases not matched to a gene: 6. CDR3 region: CASSYGTSGAYTDTQYF. Here the CDR3 DNA reads TGTGCCAGCAGCTACGGGACTAGCGGGGCCTACACAGATACGCAGTATTTT. Combining the CDR3 with reference TRBV7-6 and TRBJ2-3 gives the whole variable domain GAGVSQSPRYKVTKRGQDVALRCDPISGHVSLYWYRQALGQGPEFLTYFNYEAQQDKSGLPNDRFSAERPEGSISTLTIQRTEQRDSAMYRCASSYGTSGAYTDTQYFGPGTRLTVL.

There are a few counts of this clonotype. The chain joins TRBV11-2 to TRBJ1-3; D is undetermined. This CDR3 spans 14 amino acids. Germline CDR1 reads SGHAT; CDR2 reads FQNNGV. Trimming took off 3 bases at V and 2 bases at J, with 8 bases between the two ends. CDR3 protein: CASSFIGAGNTIYF. The CDR3 nucleotides read TGTGCCAGCAGCTTTATCGGGGCTGGAAACACCATATATTTT. Filled out from reference TRBV11-2 and TRBJ1-3, the complete variable domain reads EAGVAQSPRYKIIEKRQSVAFWCNPISGHATLYWYQQILGQGPKLLIQFQNNGVVDDSQLPKDRFSAERLKGVDSTLKIQPAKLEDSAVYLCASSFIGAGNTIYFGEGSWLTVV.

This clonotype was observed once. The rearrangement uses TRBV30 and TRBJ1-2; possibly TRBD1 for D (5 bases). This CDR3 is 11 amino acids long. Trimming removed 5 bases at V and 1 base at J, with 5 bases between. Germline V lookup: CDR1 GTSNPN, CDR2 SVGIG (reference sequence). The CDR3: CAWDSNYGYTF. The CDR3 DNA follows: TGTGCCTGGGACAGTAACTATGGCTACACCTTC.

This clonotype was observed a handful of times. One end of the junction does not line up with germline, which may come from a read error. V usage is TRBV7-6 and J usage is TRBJ2-1, with D possibly TRBD2 on 6 matching bases. In germline, CDR1 is SGHVS, CDR2 FNYEAQ. CDR3 length: 15 amino acids. CDR3 protein: CASSSGTGVYNEQFF. In nucleotides, the CDR3 is TGTGCCAGCAGCTCAGGGACGGGAGTATACAATGAGCAGTTTTTC.

This clonotype was seen only a few times. The chain uses TRBV12-3 or TRBV12-4 and TRBJ1-1; D remains ambiguous. This CDR3 is 15 amino acids long. V was pared by 7 bases and J by 5 bases, with 20 bases between. The CDR3 sequence is CASKTTYELRTEAFF. The CDR3 DNA follows: TGTGCCAGCAAGACGACTTACGAACTAAGAACTGAAGCTTTCTTT.

This clonotype was seen many times. The V and J genes are TRBV29-1 and TRBJ2-7, with D unresolved. Trimming shortened V by 7 bases and J by 5 bases, and 15 bases separated the two germline ends. Per germline, CDR1 SQVTM and CDR2 ANQGSEA. The CDR3 is made up of 12 amino acids. The CDR3 nucleotides are TGCAGCGCCACGGCGGCAGCAAACGAGCAGTACTTC. It specifies CSATAAANEQYF.

This clonotype has only a few counts. The CDR3 reads CASSLRRDQPQHF. The CDR3 nucleotides are TGTGCCAGCAGCTTGAGGCGGGATCAGCCCCAGCATTTT. The chain uses TRBV5-6 and TRBJ1-5; D is unclear. Per the germline V gene, CDR1 is SGHDT and CDR2 is YYEEEE. The CDR3 loop spans 13 amino acids. Trimming removed 1 base at V and 5 bases at J, with 7 bases between.

This clonotype was seen repeatedly, ten times or more. V and J are TRBV5-1 and TRBJ2-7; 8 bases are shared with TRBD1. The CDR3 runs to 13 residues. The germline CDR1 and CDR2 sequences are SGHRS and YFSETQ. The V gene end was trimmed by 4 bases and the J gene end by 4 bases; junction bases not matched to a gene: 4. The DNA of the CDR3 is TGCGCCAGCAGCCCGGGACAGGTTTACGAGCAGTACTTC. Protein sequence: CASSPGQVYEQYF.

This clonotype showed up just a few times. The V call is TRBV7-9, the J call TRBJ1-1, with TRBD1 matching over 10 bases. Unmatched junction bases numbered 3, after V lost 5 bases and J lost 3 bases. The CDR3 contains 14 residues. Germline lookup yields CDR1 SEHNR and CDR2 FQNEAQ (reference sequence). The CDR3 coding sequence is TGTGCCAGCAGCCCAGGGACAGGGGACACTGAAGCTTTCTTT. It is translated as CASSPGTGDTEAFF.

This clonotype was detected once. The gene calls are TRBV11-3 and TRBJ2-3; D remains unclear. V lost 5 bases, J lost 4 bases, and 13 bases lay in between. Germline V lookup: CDR1 SGHNT, CDR2 YENEEA. The CDR3 consists of 14 residues. For the CDR3, the DNA is TGTGCCAGCAGCCTTAGACAAGGTCCAGATACGCAGTATTTT. Translation gives CASSLRQGPDTQYF.